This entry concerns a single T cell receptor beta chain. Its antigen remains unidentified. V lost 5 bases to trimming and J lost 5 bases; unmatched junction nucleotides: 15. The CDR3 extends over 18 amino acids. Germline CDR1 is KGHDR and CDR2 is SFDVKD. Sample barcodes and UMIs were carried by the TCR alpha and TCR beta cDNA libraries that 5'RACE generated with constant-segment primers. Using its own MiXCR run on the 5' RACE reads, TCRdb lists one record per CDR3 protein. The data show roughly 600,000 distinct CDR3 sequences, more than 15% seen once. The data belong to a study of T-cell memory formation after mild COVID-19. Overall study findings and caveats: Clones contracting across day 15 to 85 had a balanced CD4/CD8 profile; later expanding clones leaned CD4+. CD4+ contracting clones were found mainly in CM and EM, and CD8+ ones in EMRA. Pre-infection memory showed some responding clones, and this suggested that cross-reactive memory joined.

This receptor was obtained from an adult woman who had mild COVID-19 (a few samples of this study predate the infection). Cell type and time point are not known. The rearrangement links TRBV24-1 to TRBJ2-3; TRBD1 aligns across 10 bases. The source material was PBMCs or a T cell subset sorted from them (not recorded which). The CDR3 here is CATSAYFDGQGDQDTQYF. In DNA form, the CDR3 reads TGTGCCACCAGTGCGTATTTCGACGGACAGGGGGACCAAGATACGCAGTATTTT.